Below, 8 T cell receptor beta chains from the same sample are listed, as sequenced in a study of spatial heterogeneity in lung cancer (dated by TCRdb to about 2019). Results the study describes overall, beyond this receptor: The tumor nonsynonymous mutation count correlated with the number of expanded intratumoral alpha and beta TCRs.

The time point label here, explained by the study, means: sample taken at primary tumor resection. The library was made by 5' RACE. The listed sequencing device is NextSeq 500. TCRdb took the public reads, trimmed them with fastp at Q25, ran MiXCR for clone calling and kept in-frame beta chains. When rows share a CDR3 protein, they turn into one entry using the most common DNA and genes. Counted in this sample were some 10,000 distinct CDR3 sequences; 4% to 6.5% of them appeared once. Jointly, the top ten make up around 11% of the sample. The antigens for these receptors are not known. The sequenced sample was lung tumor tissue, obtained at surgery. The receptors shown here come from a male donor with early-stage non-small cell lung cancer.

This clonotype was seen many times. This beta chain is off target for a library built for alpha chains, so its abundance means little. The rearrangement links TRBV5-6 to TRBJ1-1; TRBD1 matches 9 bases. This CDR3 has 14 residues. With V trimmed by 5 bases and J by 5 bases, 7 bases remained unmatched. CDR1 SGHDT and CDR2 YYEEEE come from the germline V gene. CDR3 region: CASSWGQGWTEAFF. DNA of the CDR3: TGTGCCAGCAGTTGGGGACAGGGCTGGACTGAAGCTTTCTTT.

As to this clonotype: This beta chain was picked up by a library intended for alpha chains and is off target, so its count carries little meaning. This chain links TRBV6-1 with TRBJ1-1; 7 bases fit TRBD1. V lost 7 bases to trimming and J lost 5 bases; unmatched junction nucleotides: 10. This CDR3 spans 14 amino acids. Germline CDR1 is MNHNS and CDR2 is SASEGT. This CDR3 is CASKIDREDTEAFF. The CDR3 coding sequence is TGTGCCAGCAAGATCGACAGGGAGGATACTGAAGCTTTCTTT.

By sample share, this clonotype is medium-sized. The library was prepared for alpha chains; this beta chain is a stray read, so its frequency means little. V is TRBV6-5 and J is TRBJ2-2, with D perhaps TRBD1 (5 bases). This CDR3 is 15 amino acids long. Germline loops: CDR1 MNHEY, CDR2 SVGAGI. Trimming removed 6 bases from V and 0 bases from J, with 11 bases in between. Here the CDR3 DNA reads TGTGCCAGCAGGCAGGGATCGGCGAACACCGGGGAGCTGTTTTTT. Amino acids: CASRQGSANTGELFF.

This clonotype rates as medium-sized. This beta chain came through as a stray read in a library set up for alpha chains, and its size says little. DNA for the CDR3: TGTGCCAGCAGCCAAGCGAGAGACAGTGACGAGCAGTACTTC. Translation gives CASSQARDSDEQYF. The gene calls are TRBV3-1 and TRBJ2-7; D is possibly TRBD1 (5 bases). The CDR3 extends over 14 amino acids. V was clipped by 1 base and J by 5 bases, with 12 bases between them. Germline V gene data show CDR1 as LGHDT and CDR2 as YNNKEL (reference sequence).

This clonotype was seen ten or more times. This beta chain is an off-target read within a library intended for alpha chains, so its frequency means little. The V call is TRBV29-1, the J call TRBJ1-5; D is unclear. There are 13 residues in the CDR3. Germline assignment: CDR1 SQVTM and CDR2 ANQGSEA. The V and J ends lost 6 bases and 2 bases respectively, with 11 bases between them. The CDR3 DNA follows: TGCAGCGTCCGGGAGTCTGGCAATCAGCCCCAGCATTTT. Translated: CSVRESGNQPQHF.

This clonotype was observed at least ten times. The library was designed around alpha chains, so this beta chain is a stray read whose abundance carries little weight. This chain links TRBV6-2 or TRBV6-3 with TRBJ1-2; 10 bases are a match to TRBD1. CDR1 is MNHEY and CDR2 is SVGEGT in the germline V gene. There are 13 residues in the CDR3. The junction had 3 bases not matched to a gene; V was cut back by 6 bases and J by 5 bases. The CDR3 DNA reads TGTGCCAGCAGGACAGGGGGCGTTTATGGCTACACCTTC. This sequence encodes CASRTGGVYGYTF.

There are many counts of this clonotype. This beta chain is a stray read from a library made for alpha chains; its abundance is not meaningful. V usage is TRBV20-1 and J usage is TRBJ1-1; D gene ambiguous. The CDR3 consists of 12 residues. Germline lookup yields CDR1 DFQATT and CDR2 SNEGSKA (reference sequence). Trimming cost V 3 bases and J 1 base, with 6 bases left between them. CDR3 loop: CSASPGNTEAFF. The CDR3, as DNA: TGCAGTGCTAGCCCAGGGAACACTGAAGCTTTCTTT.

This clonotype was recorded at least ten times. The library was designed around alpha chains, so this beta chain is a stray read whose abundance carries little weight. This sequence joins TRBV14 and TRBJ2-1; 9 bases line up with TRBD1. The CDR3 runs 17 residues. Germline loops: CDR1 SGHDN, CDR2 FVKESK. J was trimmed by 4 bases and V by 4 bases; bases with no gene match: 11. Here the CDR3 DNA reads TGTGCCAGCAGCCCAACCTCCGGGACAGGGTGGTACAATGAGCAGTTCTTC. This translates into CASSPTSGTGWYNEQFF.